A selection of T cell receptor beta chains follows, all from one sample in a study of OX40 agonist ivuxolimab in advanced cancers. Using immunoSEQ multiplex PCR, the repertoire was profiled, and TCRdb retains in-frame clones only, with some absent. The data show 45,000 to 75,000 clones, roughly 83% seen once. This material consisted of CD4+ or CD8+ T cells sorted from blood, taken in a trial of the OX40 agonist ivuxolimab. These receptors all come from an adult with an advanced solid tumor such as melanoma, head and neck, liver or kidney cancer. Each CDR3 is given with its conserved first and last residue. D genes are given only for firm matches. Clone size is not always given. Where it is, it says once, few, many or a class for expanded clones.

v_call	j_call	d_call	clone_size	cdr3_aa	cdr3_nt
TRBV29-1	TRBJ2-3	TRBD1	.	CSSEQGADTQYF	TGCAGCTCAGAACAGGGGGCTGATACGCAGTATTTT
TRBV2	TRBJ1-2	.	.	CASSEGGPRANYGYTF	TGTGCCAGCAGTGAAGGGGGCCCACGGGCTAACTATGGCTACACCTTC
TRBV9	TRBJ2-3	.	once	CASSARGSTDTQYF	TGTGCCAGCAGCGCCCGGGGTAGCACAGATACGCAGTATTTT
TRBV13	TRBJ1-1	.	.	CASSGRTSTEAFF	TGTGCCAGCTCCGGTCGAACCTCCACTGAAGCTTTCTTT
TRBV7-9	TRBJ2-7	.	few	CASSEDTRAYEQYF	TGTGCCAGCAGCGAAGACACCAGGGCCTACGAGCAGTACTTC
TRBV30	TRBJ2-7	.	.	CAWSPGLGIGEQYF	TGTGCCTGGTCCCCGGGACTCGGCATTGGGGAGCAGTACTTC
TRBV7-9	TRBJ1-1	.	.	CASSLEAGRAFF	TGTGCCAGCAGCTTAGAGGCAGGGAGGGCTTTCTTT
TRBV19	TRBJ2-3	.	.	CASSGEIFTDTQYF	TGTGCCAGTAGTGGAGAGATCTTCACAGATACGCAGTATTTT
TRBV25-1	TRBJ2-5	TRBD2	.	CASSDTSAQETQYF	TGTGCCAGCAGTGATACTAGCGCCCAAGAGACCCAGTACTTC
TRBV19	TRBJ2-1	.	.	CASGGKNEQFF	TGTGCCAGTGGGGGGAAGAATGAGCAGTTCTTC
TRBV2	TRBJ2-7	TRBD1	.	CASSEAAVWGQGYEQYF	TGTGCCAGCAGTGAAGCCGCTGTCTGGGGACAGGGATACGAGCAGTACTTC
TRBV11-3	TRBJ1-3	.	once	CASSPSRIGNTIYF	TGTGCCAGCAGCCCCTCTCGTATCGGAAACACCATATATTTT
TRBV11-2	TRBJ1-6	.	.	CASSLDPAGSVPLHF	TGTGCCAGCAGCTTAGATCCAGCAGGCTCTGTCCCCCTCCACTTT
TRBV15	TRBJ2-5	.	.	CATSRFLGETQYF	TGTGCCACCAGCAGGTTCTTGGGAGAGACCCAGTACTTC
TRBV7-9	TRBJ1-1	TRBD1	.	CASSQQGVGTEAFF	TGTGCCAGCAGCCAACAGGGGGTTGGCACTGAAGCTTTCTTT
TRBV30	TRBJ2-7	TRBD1	.	CAWSSTGYEQYF	TGTGCCTGGAGTTCGACAGGGTACGAGCAGTACTTC
TRBV18	TRBJ1-1	.	.	CASSPTMNTEAFF	TGTGCCAGCTCACCAACCATGAACACTGAAGCTTTCTTT
TRBV6-6	TRBJ1-5	.	.	CASSYGRNQPQHF	TGTGCCAGCAGTTATGGTCGCAATCAGCCCCAGCATTTT
TRBV2	TRBJ2-5	.	.	CASRTGETQYF	TGTGCCAGCAGGACTGGGGAGACCCAGTACTTC
TRBV19	TRBJ1-1	.	.	CASSPTDGSVWGLF	TGTGCCAGTAGTCCTACCGACGGCAGCGTGTGGGGTCTCTTT
TRBV10-3	TRBJ2-1	TRBD2	.	CASTGTSVGEQFF	TGTGCCTCTACCGGGACTAGCGTTGGTGAGCAGTTCTTC
TRBV7-3	TRBJ2-7	TRBD1	.	CATKDRVIVSYEQYF	TGTGCCACAAAAGACAGGGTGATTGTCTCCTACGAGCAGTACTTC
TRBV10-3	TRBJ2-3	TRBD1	.	CAIKWGQGTDTQYF	TGTGCCATCAAATGGGGACAGGGAACAGATACGCAGTATTTT
TRBV7-3	TRBJ2-2	.	few	CASSLVQGNTGELFF	TGTGCCAGCAGCTTAGTACAGGGGAACACCGGGGAGCTGTTTTTT
TRBV5-1	TRBJ1-3	.	.	CASSLEGGSGNTIYF	TGCGCCAGCAGCTTGGAGGGGGGCTCGGGAAACACCATATATTTT
TRBV2	TRBJ1-6	.	few	CASSARGSYNSPLHF	TGTGCCAGCAGTGCCAGGGGCTCCTATAATTCACCCCTCCACTTT
TRBV19	TRBJ1-2	.	.	CASSASTANYGYTF	TGTGCCAGTAGCGCCTCGACGGCTAACTATGGCTACACCTTC
TRBV6-5	TRBJ1-1	TRBD1	few	CASRINRGTEAFF	TGTGCCAGCAGGATTAACAGGGGCACTGAAGCTTTCTTT
TRBV15	TRBJ1-5	.	.	CATSGTWGGQPQHF	TGTGCCACCAGCGGGACATGGGGGGGTCAGCCCCAGCATTTT
TRBV28	TRBJ2-3	.	.	CASSSTLDTQYF	TGTGCCAGCAGTTCGACCCTAGATACGCAGTATTTT
TRBV6-4	TRBJ1-2	.	.	CASSPYMGTNYGYTF	TGTGCCAGCAGTCCTTATATGGGGACTAACTATGGCTACACCTTC
TRBV30	TRBJ1-3	.	.	CAGGTGKSGNTIYF	TGTGCCGGCGGGACGGGTAAATCTGGAAACACCATATATTTT
TRBV27	TRBJ1-6	.	.	CASSFHNSPLHF	TGTGCCAGCAGTTTTCATAATTCACCCCTCCACTTT
TRBV9	TRBJ2-1	TRBD2	.	CASSPGLASGKNEQFF	TGTGCCAGCAGCCCAGGGTTAGCTAGCGGAAAAAATGAGCAGTTCTTC
TRBV10-3	TRBJ2-1	TRBD2	.	CAISESLAGVGNEQFF	TGTGCCATCAGTGAGTCCCTAGCGGGCGTGGGAAATGAGCAGTTCTTC
TRBV29-1	TRBJ1-2	.	.	CSVEGGGGYTF	TGCAGCGTTGAGGGGGGTGGTGGCTACACCTTC
TRBV7-8	TRBJ2-3	TRBD2	.	CASSLLELAGSTDTQYF	TGTGCCAGCAGCTTACTCGAACTAGCGGGGTCCACAGATACGCAGTATTTT
TRBV5-5	TRBJ1-3	.	.	CASSTTGSGNTIYF	TGTGCCAGCAGCACAACAGGCTCTGGAAACACCATATATTTT
TRBV10-2	TRBJ2-5	TRBD2	.	CASSEVTSPIHQETQYF	TGCGCCAGCAGTGAGGTGACTAGCCCCATTCACCAAGAGACCCAGTACTTC
TRBV28	TRBJ2-2	TRBD1	.	CASSLSGTGAPGELFF	TGTGCCAGCAGTTTATCAGGGACAGGGGCTCCCGGGGAGCTGTTTTTT
TRBV7-9	TRBJ1-2	.	.	CASSLGFTPEGYTF	TGTGCCAGCAGCTTAGGTTTTACCCCTGAAGGCTACACCTTC
TRBV7-2	TRBJ2-7	.	.	CASSLTDGPYEQYF	TGTGCCAGCAGCTTAACGGACGGACCCTACGAGCAGTACTTC
TRBV27	TRBJ2-1	TRBD2	.	CASSQPGLADIISYNEQFF	TGTGCCAGCAGTCAACCGGGACTAGCGGATATTATCTCCTACAATGAGCAGTTCTTC
TRBV4-1	TRBJ1-1	TRBD1	.	CASSRTGVLNTEAFF	TGCGCCAGCAGCCGGACAGGGGTGTTGAACACTGAAGCTTTCTTT
TRBV20-1	TRBJ2-7	.	.	CSALRGEQYF	TGCAGTGCCCTCCGGGGGGAGCAGTACTTC
TRBV18	TRBJ2-3	.	.	CASSPPLQDRHEGTDTQYF	TGTGCCAGCTCACCACCGCTACAGGACCGGCACGAGGGGACAGATACGCAGTATTTT
TRBV7-9	TRBJ1-1	.	few	CASSLDRDRDAFF	TGTGCCAGCAGCTTAGACAGGGATCGGGACGCTTTCTTT
TRBV19	TRBJ2-3	.	few	CASSIGGVGDTQYF	TGTGCCAGTAGTATCGGAGGGGTAGGTGATACGCAGTATTTT
TRBV9	TRBJ2-2	.	.	CASSVEPRDTGELFF	TGTGCCAGCAGCGTAGAGCCTAGGGATACCGGGGAGCTGTTTTTT